This TCR beta chain was recorded in a study of blood T cell repertoires in COVID-19. Overall study: Specimens from acute and convalescent COVID-19 originated in the United States, Italy and Spain. The cDNA or gDNA used as material had been derived from T cells, B-cell-depleted T cells, or PBMCs.

Methods used by the authors: The authors estimated nucleated cell counts from reference gene primer amplification. This table comes from immunoSEQ multiplex PCR, and its TCRdb copy is limited to in-frame clones, with some not included. That table is the source of V, J and clone size, and D and trimming were worked out from the DNA. The profile covers some 290,000 clones, with around 89% appearing a single time and about 1% taken by the ten largest. This clone was picked up one time. Germline CDR1 and CDR2: MRHNA and SNTAGT. Trimming removed 6 bases from V and 5 bases from J; junction bases left unmatched: 10. The CDR3 is 15 residues long. Enrolled during active infection, Seattle patients were then followed longitudinally.

Material for sequencing was peripheral blood. The V call is TRBV6-4, the J call TRBJ2-1; TRBD1 matches 7 bases. The source of this sequence is a woman aged 40 to 49 with COVID-19, enrolled during active disease. The CDR3 coding sequence is TGTGCCAGCAGCCAGACAGGGCAGGTCAACAATGAGCAGTTCTTC. The encoded protein is CASSQTGQVNNEQFF.